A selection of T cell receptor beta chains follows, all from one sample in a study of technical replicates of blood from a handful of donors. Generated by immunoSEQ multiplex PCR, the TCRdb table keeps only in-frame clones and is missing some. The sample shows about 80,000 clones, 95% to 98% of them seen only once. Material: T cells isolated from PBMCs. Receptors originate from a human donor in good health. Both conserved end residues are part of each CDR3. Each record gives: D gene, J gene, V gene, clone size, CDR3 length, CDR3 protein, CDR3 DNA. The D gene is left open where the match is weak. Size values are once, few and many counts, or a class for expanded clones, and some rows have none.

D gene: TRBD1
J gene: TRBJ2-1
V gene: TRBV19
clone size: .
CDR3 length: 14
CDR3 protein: CASSMDRGYNEQFF
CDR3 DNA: TGTGCCAGTAGTATGGACAGGGGTTACAATGAGCAGTTCTTC

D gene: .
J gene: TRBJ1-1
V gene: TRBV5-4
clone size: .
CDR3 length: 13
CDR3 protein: CASSSGQAAEAFF
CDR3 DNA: TGTGCCAGCAGCTCTGGCCAGGCTGCTGAAGCTTTCTTT

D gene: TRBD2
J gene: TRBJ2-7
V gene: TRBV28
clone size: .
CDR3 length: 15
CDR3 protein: CASRLLAGGSSEQYF
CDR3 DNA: TGTGCCAGCAGACTACTAGCGGGAGGTTCAAGTGAGCAGTACTTC

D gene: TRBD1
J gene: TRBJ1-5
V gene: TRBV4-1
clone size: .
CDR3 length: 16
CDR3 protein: CASSLIGTGRNQPQHF
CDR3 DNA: TGCGCCAGCAGCCTCATCGGGACAGGACGCAATCAGCCCCAGCATTTT

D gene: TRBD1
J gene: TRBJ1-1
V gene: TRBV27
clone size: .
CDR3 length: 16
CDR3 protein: CASIPEAGTGDTEAFF
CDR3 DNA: TGTGCCAGCATCCCCGAAGCCGGGACAGGGGACACTGAAGCTTTCTTT

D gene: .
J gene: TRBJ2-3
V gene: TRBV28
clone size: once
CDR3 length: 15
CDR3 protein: CASSSPAGGTDTQYF
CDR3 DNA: TGTGCCAGCAGTTCTCCGGCAGGGGGCACAGATACGCAGTATTTT

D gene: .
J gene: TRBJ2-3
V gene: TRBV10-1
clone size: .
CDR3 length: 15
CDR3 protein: CASSDNPSRTDTQYF
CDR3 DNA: TGCGCCAGCAGTGACAATCCATCCCGCACAGATACGCAGTATTTT

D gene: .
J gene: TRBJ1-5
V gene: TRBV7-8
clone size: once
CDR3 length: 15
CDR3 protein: CASSLGREGNQPQHF
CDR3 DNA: TGTGCCAGCAGCTTAGGCAGGGAGGGCAATCAGCCCCAGCATTTT

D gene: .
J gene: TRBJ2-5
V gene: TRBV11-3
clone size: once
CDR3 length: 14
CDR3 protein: CASSLVTGQETQYF
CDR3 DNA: TGTGCCAGCAGCTTAGTTACGGGTCAAGAGACCCAGTACTTC

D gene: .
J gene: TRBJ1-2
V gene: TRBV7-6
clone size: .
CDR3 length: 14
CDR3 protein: CASSLQGPNYGYTF
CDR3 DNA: TGTGCCAGCAGCTTACAGGGGCCTAACTATGGCTACACCTTC

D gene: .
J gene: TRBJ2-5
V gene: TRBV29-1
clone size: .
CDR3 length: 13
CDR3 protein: CSVGDARQETQYF
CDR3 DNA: TGCAGCGTTGGAGATGCTAGGCAAGAGACCCAGTACTTC

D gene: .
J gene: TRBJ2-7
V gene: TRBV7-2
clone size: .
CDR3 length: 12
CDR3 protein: CASSPPFYEQYF
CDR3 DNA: TGTGCCAGCAGCCCCCCGTTCTACGAGCAGTACTTC

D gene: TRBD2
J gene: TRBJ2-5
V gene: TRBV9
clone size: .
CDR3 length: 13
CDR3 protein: CASSVGGQETQYF
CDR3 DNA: TGTGCCAGCAGCGTCGGGGGGCAAGAGACCCAGTACTTC

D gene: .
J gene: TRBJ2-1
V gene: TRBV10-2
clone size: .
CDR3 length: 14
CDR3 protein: CASSDGSRVNEQFF
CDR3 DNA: TGCGCCAGCAGTGACGGTAGCAGGGTCAATGAGCAGTTCTTC

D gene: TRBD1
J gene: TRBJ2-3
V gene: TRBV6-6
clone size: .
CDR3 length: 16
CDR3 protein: CASSPRQGKSTDTQYF
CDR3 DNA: TGTGCCAGCAGCCCCAGACAGGGTAAAAGCACAGATACGCAGTATTTT

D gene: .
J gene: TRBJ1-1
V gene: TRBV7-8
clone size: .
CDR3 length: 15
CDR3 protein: CASSSVWGLPTEAFF
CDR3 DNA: TGTGCCAGCAGCTCCGTGTGGGGCCTCCCCACTGAAGCTTTCTTT